The 12 T cell receptor beta chains listed next were all sequenced from one sample in a study of blood T cell repertoires in COVID-19. Clones were read by immunoSEQ multiplex PCR, and TCRdb kept only the in-frame ones, dropping some. This repertoire shows 55,000 to 65,000 clones, more than 85% found once; its top ten account for more than 4.5%. The sample consisted of peripheral blood. The receptors originated from a man older than 75 in a cohort sampled during active COVID-19.

The chain combines TRBV6-1 with TRBJ1-5; D is unresolved. V lost 1 base and J 4 bases, leaving 5 bases between the germline ends. This CDR3 comprises 13 residues. Per the germline V gene, CDR1 is MNHNS and CDR2 is SASEGT. In DNA, the CDR3 is TGTGCCAGCAGTGAAGGAGTTAATCAGCCCCAGCATTTT. Translation gives CASSEGVNQPQHF.

V gene TRBV5-1 combines with J gene TRBJ2-7; D perhaps matches TRBD2 (6 bases). The length of the CDR3 is 13 residues. Germline CDR1 is SGHRS and CDR2 is YFSETQ. Trimming pared 4 bases from V and 7 bases from J, leaving 15 bases between. CDR3 bases: TGCGCCAGCAGCCCGATGGGGGGTAGGGAGCAGTACTTC. Its protein product is CASSPMGGREQYF. Looking up the rest from reference TRBV5-1 and TRBJ2-7 gives the full variable domain: KAGVTQTPRYLIKTRGQQVTLSCSPISGHRSVSWYQQTPGQGLQFLFEYFSETQRNKGNFPGRFSGRQFSNSRSEMNVSTLELGDSALYLCASSPMGGREQYFGPGTRLTVT.

V and J are TRBV5-1 and TRBJ2-1; 8 bases line up with TRBD2. CDR1 and CDR2 from the germline V gene are SGHRS and YFSETQ. This CDR3 has 16 residues. Germline trimming cut 2 bases from V and 7 bases from J; bases unmatched to any gene: 11. DNA for the CDR3: TGCGCCAGCAGCTTAAATGCGGCGGGAGGAGTTAATGAGCAGTTCTTC. Protein sequence: CASSLNAAGGVNEQFF.

The rearrangement joins TRBV3-1 (or the pseudogene TRBV3-2) to TRBJ1-2; a weak D match, TRBD1 (6 bases). The CDR3 extends over 14 amino acids. Deletions cut 0 bases from V and 4 bases from J, with 9 bases between. Germline assignment: CDR1 LGHDT and CDR2 YNNKEL (reference sequence). Here the CDR3 DNA reads TGTGCCAGCAGCCAAGATAGGGGGATCTATGGCTACACCTTC. Translated: CASSQDRGIYGYTF.

The chain joins TRBV19 to TRBJ2-1, with 9 bases fitting TRBD2. The germline V gene has CDR1 LNHDA and CDR2 SQIVND (reference sequence). The J segment lost 7 bases and the V segment lost 6 bases, leaving 10 bases of the junction unmatched. This CDR3 is 15 amino acids long. This CDR3 is CASSNTGTSRNEQFF. The CDR3 DNA is TGTGCCAGTAGCAATACCGGGACTAGCCGTAATGAGCAGTTCTTC.

The J gene is TRBJ2-1, the V gene TRBV27; possible D gene TRBD1, 7 bases. This CDR3 comprises 16 residues. V was trimmed by 0 bases and J by 11 bases, leaving 20 bases between them. Per the germline V gene, CDR1 is MNHEY and CDR2 is SMNVEV (reference sequence). The CDR3 spells CASSLSSTGEEGKQFF. The CDR3 nucleotides read TGTGCCAGCAGTTTATCGAGTACAGGGGAGGAGGGTAAGCAGTTCTTC.

The V and J genes are TRBV6-6 and TRBJ2-7; D not resolved. V dropped 5 bases and J dropped 0 bases, with 5 bases sitting between them. This CDR3 has 12 residues. The V gene's germline CDR1 is MNHNY and CDR2 SVGAGI (reference sequence). CDR3 loop: CASSDTSYEQYF. The CDR3 DNA follows: TGTGCCAGCAGTGACACCTCCTACGAGCAGTACTTC.

The chain recombines TRBV9 with TRBJ1-2; the match to TRBD1 covers 8 bases. In germline, CDR1 is SGDLS, CDR2 YYNGEE. This CDR3 has 14 amino acids. V shed 4 bases, J shed 7 bases, and the junction held 9 bases outside the gene matches. CDR3 sequence (DNA): TGTGCCAGCAGCATTTCGGACAGGGCAACTGGCTACACCTTC. Translating gives CASSISDRATGYTF.

This chain links TRBV19 with TRBJ1-6; TRBD1 aligns across 7 bases. The length of the CDR3 is 14 residues. The V gene's germline CDR1 is LNHDA and CDR2 SQIVND (reference sequence). The V gene end was trimmed by 7 bases and the J gene end by 7 bases; junction bases not matched to a gene: 7. The CDR3 spells CASTPETGNSPLHF. The DNA for the CDR3 is TGTGCCAGTACCCCAGAGACAGGGAATTCACCCCTCCACTTT. Full variable domain (missing parts from reference TRBV19 and TRBJ1-6): DGGITQSPKYLFRKEGQNVTLSCEQNLNHDAMYWYRQDPGQGLRLIYYSQIVNDFQKGDIAEGYSVSREKKESFPLTVTSAQKNPTAFYLCASTPETGNSPLHFGNGTRLTVT.

The chain couples TRBV2 to TRBJ1-1; D ambiguous. V lost 4 bases, J lost 0 bases, and 12 bases lay in between. This CDR3 has 15 amino acids. Germline V gene sequence: CDR1 SNHLY, CDR2 FYNNEI. The CDR3 DNA reads as TGTGCCAGCAGTGCCCAGCGGTTACTGAACACTGAAGCTTTCTTT. Protein sequence: CASSAQRLLNTEAFF.

The chain carries TRBV6-5 and TRBJ2-7; D not resolved. Trimming stripped 0 bases from V and 0 bases from J, with 12 bases between. Germline V lookup: CDR1 MNHEY, CDR2 SVGAGI. The CDR3 is 16 residues long. The CDR3 protein is CASSYSASLSSYEQYF. The CDR3 bases are TGTGCCAGCAGTTACTCGGCTAGTTTAAGCTCCTACGAGCAGTACTTC.

CDR3 loop: CASSHADRSYGYTF. The CDR3, as DNA: TGTGCCAGCAGTCACGCGGACAGAAGCTATGGCTACACCTTC. The chain couples TRBV27 to TRBJ1-2, with D maybe TRBD1 (6 bases). The CDR3 has 14 amino acids. Germline V gives CDR1 MNHEY, CDR2 SMNVEV (reference sequence). The V gene lost 5 bases and the J gene lost 4 bases, with 14 bases spanning the gap.